Described below is a single T cell receptor (delta chain) sequence and its context. The TCRdb record carries a much larger clone's protein, which differs from this DNA's translation at residue 19; a read error is the likely cause, and the protein listed here is the DNA translation. This sample is drawn from a study of γδ T cells in repeated Plasmodium falciparum infection. TCRdb called clones from the multiplex PCR reads again using CATT. The table has over 90,000 delta-chain clones, 0.95% to 1% seen once. Sequenced input: gamma-delta T cells from blood. This sequence was found in a pool of human donors (malaria-infected and uninfected, not separated).

The CDR3 bases are TGTGCTCTTGGGGAAGGTCGCTCTAAGCTGGGGGATACGAATCGGTACACCGATAGACTCATCTTT. Translation gives CALGEGRSKLGDTNRYTDRLIF. This rearrangement joins TRDV1 to TRDJ1, with 12 positions matching TRDD3. The CDR3 has 22 amino acids. Germline lookup yields CDR1 TSWWSYY and CDR2 QGS.